Below, one T cell receptor (beta chain) is given with its context. What it binds is not known. This record belongs to a study of cytomegalovirus exposure and HLA in healthy donors. Study-wide points: Most TCR sequences were uncommon, yet certain public TCRs appeared in many donors. Sequence variants that were highly shared formed a cluster that was likely a sequencing artifact. With DRB1 most and HLA-C fewest, TCR association rates differed between HLA loci in a later analysis.

Germline V CDR1 and CDR2: MDHEN, SYDVKM. The V end was cut by 10 bases, the J end by 8 bases, with 30 bases between. The CDR3 extends over 17 amino acids. Vbeta (60) and Jbeta (13) primers were used in the PCR. Clones were sequenced by immunoSEQ multiplex PCR, and TCRdb holds only the in-frame ones, with some missing. The data show about 94,000 clones, more than 60% seen once. The chain uses TRBV28 and TRBJ2-1; no definite D call. This receptor was obtained from a man aged 30 to 39 in good health and CMV-seronegative. The sequenced sample consisted of PBMCs. The CDR3 sequence is CATQRLTRSRPVYEQFF. CDR3 DNA: TGTGCCACCCAGCGTTTGACCCGGAGCCGCCCTGTCTATGAGCAGTTCTTC. The full variable domain, with the rest looked up from reference TRBV28 and TRBJ2-1, is DVKVTQSSRYLVKRTGEKVFLECVQDMDHENMFWYRQDPGLGLRLIYFSYDVKMKEKGDIPEGYSVSREKKERFSLILESASTNQTSMYLCATQRLTRSRPVYEQFFGPGTRLTVL.